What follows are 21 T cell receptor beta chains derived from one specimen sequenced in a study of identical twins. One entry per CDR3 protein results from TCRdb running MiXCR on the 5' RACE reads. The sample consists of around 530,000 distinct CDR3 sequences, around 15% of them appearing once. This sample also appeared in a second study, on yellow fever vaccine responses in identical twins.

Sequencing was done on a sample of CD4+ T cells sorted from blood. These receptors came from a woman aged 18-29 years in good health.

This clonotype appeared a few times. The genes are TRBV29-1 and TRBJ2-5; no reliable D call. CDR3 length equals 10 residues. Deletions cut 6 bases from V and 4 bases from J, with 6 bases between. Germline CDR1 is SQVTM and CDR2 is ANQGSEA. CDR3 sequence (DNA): TGCAGCGTCCGGGCAGAGACCCAGTACTTC. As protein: CSVRAETQYF.

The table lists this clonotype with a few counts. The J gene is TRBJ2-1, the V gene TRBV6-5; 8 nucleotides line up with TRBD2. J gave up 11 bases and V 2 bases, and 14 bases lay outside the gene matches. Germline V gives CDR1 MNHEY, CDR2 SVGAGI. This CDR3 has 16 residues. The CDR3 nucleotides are TGTGCCAGCAGTTACACCCCGGGGGGGAGGGATTCGCAGCAGTTCTTC. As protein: CASSYTPGGRDSQQFF.

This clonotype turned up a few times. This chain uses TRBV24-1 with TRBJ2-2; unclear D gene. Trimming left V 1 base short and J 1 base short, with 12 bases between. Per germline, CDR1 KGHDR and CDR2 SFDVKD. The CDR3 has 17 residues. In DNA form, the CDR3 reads TGTGCCACCAGTGATTTAGTCCAGGACCTGAACACCGGGGAGCTGTTTTTT. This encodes CATSDLVQDLNTGELFF.

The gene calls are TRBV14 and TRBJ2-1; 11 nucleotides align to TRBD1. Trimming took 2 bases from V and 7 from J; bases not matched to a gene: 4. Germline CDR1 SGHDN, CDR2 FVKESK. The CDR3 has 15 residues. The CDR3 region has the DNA TGTGCCAGCAGCCAATCCGGGACAGGGGGGAATGAGCAGTTCTTC. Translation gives CASSQSGTGGNEQFF.

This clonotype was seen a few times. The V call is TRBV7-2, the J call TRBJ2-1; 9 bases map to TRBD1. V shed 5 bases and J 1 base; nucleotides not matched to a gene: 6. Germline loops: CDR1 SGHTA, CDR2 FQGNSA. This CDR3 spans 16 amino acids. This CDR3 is CASSGPGQGSYNEQFF. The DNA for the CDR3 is TGTGCCAGCAGCGGACCGGGACAGGGTTCCTACAATGAGCAGTTCTTC.

Here the CDR3 DNA reads TGCGCCAGCAAGGTGGGAGATAATGAAAAACTGTTTTTT. Residues: CASKVGDNEKLFF. This chain connects TRBV5-1 to TRBJ1-4; D is ambiguous. From germline, CDR1 is SGHRS and CDR2 YFSETQ. There are 13 residues in the CDR3. V was clipped by 6 bases and J by 4 bases, with 10 bases between them.

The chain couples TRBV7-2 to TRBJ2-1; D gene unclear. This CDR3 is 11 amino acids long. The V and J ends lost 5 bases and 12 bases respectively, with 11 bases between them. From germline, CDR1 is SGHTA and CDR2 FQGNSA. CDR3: CASSPNVVQFF. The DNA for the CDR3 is TGTGCCAGCAGCCCAAACGTGGTGCAGTTCTTC.

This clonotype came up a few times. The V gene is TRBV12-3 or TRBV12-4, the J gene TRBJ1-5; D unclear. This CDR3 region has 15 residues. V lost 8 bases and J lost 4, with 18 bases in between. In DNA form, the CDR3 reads TGTGCCAGCGGATTAAGTTCCTACAATAATCAGCCCCAGCATTTT. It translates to CASGLSSYNNQPQHF.

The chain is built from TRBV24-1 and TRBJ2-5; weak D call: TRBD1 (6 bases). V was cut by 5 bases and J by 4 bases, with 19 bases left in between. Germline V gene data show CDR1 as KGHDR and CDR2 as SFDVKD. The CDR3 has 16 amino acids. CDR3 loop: CATSATPGTRTETQYF. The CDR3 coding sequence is TGTGCCACCAGTGCCACCCCCGGGACAAGAACAGAGACCCAGTACTTC.

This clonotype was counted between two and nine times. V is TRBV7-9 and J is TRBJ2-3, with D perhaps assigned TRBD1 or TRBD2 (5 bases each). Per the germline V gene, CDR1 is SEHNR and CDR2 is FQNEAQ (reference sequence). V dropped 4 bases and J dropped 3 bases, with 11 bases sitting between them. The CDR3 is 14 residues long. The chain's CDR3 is CASSSLGRTDTQYF. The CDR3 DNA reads TGTGCCAGCAGCTCATTGGGACGAACAGATACGCAGTATTTT.

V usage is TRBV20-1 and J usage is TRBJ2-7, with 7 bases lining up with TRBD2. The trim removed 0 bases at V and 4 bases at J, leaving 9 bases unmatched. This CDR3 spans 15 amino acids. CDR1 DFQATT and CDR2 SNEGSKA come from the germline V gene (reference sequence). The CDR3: CSAREGLADPYEQYF. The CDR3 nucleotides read TGCAGTGCTAGAGAGGGTCTAGCGGACCCATACGAGCAGTACTTC.

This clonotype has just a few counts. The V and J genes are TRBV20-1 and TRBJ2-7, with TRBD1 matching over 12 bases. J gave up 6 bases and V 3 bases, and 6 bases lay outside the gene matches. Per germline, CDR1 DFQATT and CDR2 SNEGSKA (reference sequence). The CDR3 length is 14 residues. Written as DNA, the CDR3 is TGCAGTGCTAGGGCCGGGACAGGGGGCTCCGAGCAGTACTTC. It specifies CSARAGTGGSEQYF.

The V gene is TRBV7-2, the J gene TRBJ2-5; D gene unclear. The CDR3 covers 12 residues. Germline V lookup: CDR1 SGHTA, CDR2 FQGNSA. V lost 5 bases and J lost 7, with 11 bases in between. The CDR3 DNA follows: TGTGCCAGCAGCCCCTTCATCGGGACCCAGTACTTC. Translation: CASSPFIGTQYF. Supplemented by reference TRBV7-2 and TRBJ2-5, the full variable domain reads GAGVSQSPSNKVTEKGKDVELRCDPISGHTALYWYRQSLGQGLEFLIYFQGNSAPDKSGLPSDRFSAERTGGSVSTLTIQRTQQEDSAVYLCASSPFIGTQYFGPGTRLLVL.

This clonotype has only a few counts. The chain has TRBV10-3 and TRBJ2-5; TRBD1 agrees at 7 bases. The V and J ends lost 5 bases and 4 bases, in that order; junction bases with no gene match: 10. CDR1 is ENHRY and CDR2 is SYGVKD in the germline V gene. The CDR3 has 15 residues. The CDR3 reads CAISTSTGRAETQYF. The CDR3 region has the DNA TGTGCCATCAGTACCTCGACAGGGCGTGCAGAGACCCAGTACTTC.

The CDR3 nucleotides read TGTGCCAGCAGCCAACCCCGAACTGACAGGGTCTTAGCCAAAAACATTCAGTACTTC. It encodes CASSQPRTDRVLAKNIQYF. The chain links TRBV3-1 to TRBJ2-4, with 7 positions matching TRBD1. The CDR3 is made up of 19 amino acids. V was clipped by 2 bases and J by 0 bases; unmatched bases: 13. Germline V lookup: CDR1 LGHDT, CDR2 YNNKEL (reference sequence). The full variable domain, its missing parts supplied by reference TRBV3-1 and TRBJ2-4, is DTAVSQTPKYLVTQMGNDKSIKCEQNLGHDTMYWYKQDSKKFLKIMFSYNNKELIINETVPNRFSPKSPDKAHLNLHINSLELGDSAVYFCASSQPRTDRVLAKNIQYFGAGTRLSVL.

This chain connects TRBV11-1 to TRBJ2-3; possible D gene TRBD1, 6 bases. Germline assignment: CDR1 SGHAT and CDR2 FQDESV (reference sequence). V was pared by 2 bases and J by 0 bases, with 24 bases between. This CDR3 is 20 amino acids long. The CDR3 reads CASSLSVVAVAGASTDTQYF. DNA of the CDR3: TGTGCCAGCAGCTTATCGGTTGTTGCGGTAGCAGGGGCTAGCACAGATACGCAGTATTTT.

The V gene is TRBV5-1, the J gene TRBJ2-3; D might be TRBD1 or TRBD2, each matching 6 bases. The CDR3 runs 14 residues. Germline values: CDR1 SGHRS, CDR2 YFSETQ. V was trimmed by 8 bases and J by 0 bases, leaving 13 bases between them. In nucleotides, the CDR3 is TGCGCCAGTCGAAGGGGGGATAGCACAGATACGCAGTATTTT. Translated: CASRRGDSTDTQYF.

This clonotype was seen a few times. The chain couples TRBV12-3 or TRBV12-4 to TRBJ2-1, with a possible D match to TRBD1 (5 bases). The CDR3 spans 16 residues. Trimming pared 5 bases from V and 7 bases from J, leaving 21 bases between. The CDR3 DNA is TGTGCCAGCAGTAACAGGAGAGATGTTCCCGGGAATGAGCAGTTCTTC. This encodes CASSNRRDVPGNEQFF.

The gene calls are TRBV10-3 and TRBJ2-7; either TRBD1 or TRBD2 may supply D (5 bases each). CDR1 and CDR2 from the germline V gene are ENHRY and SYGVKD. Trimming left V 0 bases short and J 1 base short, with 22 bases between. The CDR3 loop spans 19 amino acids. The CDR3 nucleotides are TGTGCCATCAGTGAGTCTTTACCTGGGGCGGGCCAACTTTCCTACGAGCAGTACTTC. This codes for CAISESLPGAGQLSYEQYF.

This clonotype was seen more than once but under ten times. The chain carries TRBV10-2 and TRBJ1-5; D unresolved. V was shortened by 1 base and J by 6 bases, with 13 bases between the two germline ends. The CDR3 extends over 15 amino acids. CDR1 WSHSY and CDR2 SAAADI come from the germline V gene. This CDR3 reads CASSEFGEGGQPQHF. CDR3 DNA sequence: TGCGCCAGCAGTGAGTTCGGAGAAGGCGGTCAGCCCCAGCATTTT.

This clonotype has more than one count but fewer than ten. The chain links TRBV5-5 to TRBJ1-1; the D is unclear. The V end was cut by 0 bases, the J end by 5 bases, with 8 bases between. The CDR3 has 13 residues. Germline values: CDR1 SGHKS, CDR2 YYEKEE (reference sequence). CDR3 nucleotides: TGTGCCAGCAGCTTGGTTACACCGACTGAAGCTTTCTTT. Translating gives CASSLVTPTEAFF. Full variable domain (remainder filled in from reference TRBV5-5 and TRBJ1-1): DAGVTQSPTHLIKTRGQQVTLRCSPISGHKSVSWYQQVLGQGPQFIFQYYEKEERGRGNFPDRFSARQFPNYSSELNVNALLLGDSALYLCASSLVTPTEAFFGQGTRLTVV.